This T cell receptor beta chain was observed in a study of regulatory T cells in long-lasting Graves disease. Study results and limitations: TRBV28, TRBJ1-2 and TRBJ2-5 were segments that persistent disease favored.

Both iRepertoire HTBI primers and Arm-PCR of CDR3 regions were used to build the TCR beta libraries. TCRdb redid the calling of the multiplex PCR reads with MiXCR, one entry per CDR3 protein. The table lists 360,000 or so distinct CDR3 sequences, approximately 25% of them singletons. About this clonotype itself: Its antigen is currently unknown.

This CDR3 is 13 amino acids long. CDR1 MDHEN and CDR2 SYDVKM come from the germline V gene. V shed 5 bases and J shed 4 bases, with 10 bases lying between them. Described time point: persistent/refractory GD, antithyroid drugs over 5 years with positive TRAb. RNA from PBMCs was the source of the TCR library. V usage is TRBV28 and J usage is TRBJ2-3; unclear D gene. This TCR derives from a woman in her forties with Graves disease. This sample comprised peripheral blood mononuclear cells (PBMCs), obtained when the disease was refractory, from a patient treated with antithyroid drugs. CDR3: CASSQSGADTQYF. In DNA, the CDR3 is TGTGCCAGCAGTCAGTCTGGGGCAGATACGCAGTATTTT.